Listed here are 3 T cell receptor beta chains from one sample, sequenced in a study of T-cell reconstitution after alpha-beta-depleted transplantation in children. Unique molecular identifiers featured in how the TCRbeta library was prepared. MiXCR, applied by TCRdb to the PCR reads, yields one record per CDR3 protein. The sample contains 300,000 to 400,000 distinct CDR3 sequences, about an eighth of which appear only once. The source was PBMCs, collected from the stem cell graft. These receptors all come from a human donor who donated a stem cell graft to a child with Fanconi anemia.

This clonotype occurred many times. This sequence joins TRBV6-4 and TRBJ2-3; 11 bases fit TRBD2. This CDR3 contains 16 residues. Trimming took 3 bases from V and 2 from J; bases not matched to a gene: 4. Germline V gene sequence: CDR1 MRHNA, CDR2 SNTAGT. The CDR3 DNA is TGTGCCAGCAGTGAAATTAGCGGGGGGGCCACAGATACGCAGTATTTT. Translated: CASSEISGGATDTQYF.

This clonotype came up a few times. This sequence joins TRBV5-6 and TRBJ1-5; D remains unclear. V lost 0 bases to trimming and J lost 5 bases, with 9 bases between them. This CDR3 region has 14 residues. CDR1 SGHDT and CDR2 YYEEEE come from the germline V gene. DNA of the CDR3: TGTGCCAGCAGCTTGGGCCAGGTAGATCAGCCCCAGCATTTT. Amino acids: CASSLGQVDQPQHF.

This rearrangement joins TRBV5-1 to TRBJ1-1, with D possibly TRBD1 on 6 matching bases. This CDR3 region has 14 residues. Germline lookup yields CDR1 SGHRS and CDR2 YFSETQ. With 1 base removed from V and 5 bases from J, the gap between germline ends came to 12 bases. CDR3 bases: TGCGCCAGCAGCTTGTCAGGGGATCTAACTGAAGCTTTCTTT. Its translation: CASSLSGDLTEAFF.